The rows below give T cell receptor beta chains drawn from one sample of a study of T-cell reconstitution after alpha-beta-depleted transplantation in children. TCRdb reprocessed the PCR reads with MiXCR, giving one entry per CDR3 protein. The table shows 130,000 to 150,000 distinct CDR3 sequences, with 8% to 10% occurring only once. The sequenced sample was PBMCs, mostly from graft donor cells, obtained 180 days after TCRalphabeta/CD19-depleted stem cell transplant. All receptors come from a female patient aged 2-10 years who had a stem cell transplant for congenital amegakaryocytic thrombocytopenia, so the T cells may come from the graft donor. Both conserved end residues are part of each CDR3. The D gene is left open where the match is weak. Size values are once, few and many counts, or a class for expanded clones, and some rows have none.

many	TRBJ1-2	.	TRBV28	TGTGCCAGCTTAGACCCTGACAGGCTCTATGGCTACACCTTC	CASLDPDRLYGYTF
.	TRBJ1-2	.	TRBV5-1	TGCGCCAGCAGCTTGGATCCAGACTATGGCTACACCTTC	CASSLDPDYGYTF
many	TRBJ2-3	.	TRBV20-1	TGCAGTGCTAGATCATATGACAGGGAGGCAGATACGCAGTATTTT	CSARSYDREADTQYF
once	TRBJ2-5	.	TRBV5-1	TGCGCCAGCAGCTTGCCCGCAGAGACCCAGTACTTC	CASSLPAETQYF
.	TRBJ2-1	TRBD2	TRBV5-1	TGCGCCAGCAGCTTCCGGGACTATGCTTACAATGAGCAGTTCTTC	CASSFRDYAYNEQFF
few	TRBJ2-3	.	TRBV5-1	TGCGCCAGCAGCTTGGGACGAGTGGCAGATACGCAGTATTTT	CASSLGRVADTQYF
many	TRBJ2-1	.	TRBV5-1	TGCGCCAGCAGCTTGGTAGTGGAGAGCTCCTACAATGAGCAGTTCTTC	CASSLVVESSYNEQFF
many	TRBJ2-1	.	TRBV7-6	TGTGCCAGCAGCTTAGCTGGCCTGGGACGGATAATTAACAATGAGCAGTTCTTC	CASSLAGLGRIINNEQFF
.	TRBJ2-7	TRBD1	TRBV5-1	TGCGCCAGCAGCTTGGGGACAGGGGGTAACGAGCAGTACTTC	CASSLGTGGNEQYF
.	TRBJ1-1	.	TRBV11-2	TGTGCCAGCAGCTTAGAAGTGAGGCAGGGGATAGGGGGGAACACTGAAGCTTTCTTT	CASSLEVRQGIGGNTEAFF